Listed here is a single TCR beta chain. Its target is not known. The data were obtained in a study of cytomegalovirus exposure and HLA in healthy donors. The overall study: Caucasian-associated ancestry cluster membership applied to about four fifths of 398 genotyped donors.

General observations from the study: TCR beta V- and J-gene trimming, according to a later analysis, was linked to a missense DCLRE1C variant. A later look showed TCR association rates differing by HLA locus, highest for DRB1 and lowest for HLA-C.

V lost 3 bases, J lost 9 bases, and 11 bases lay in between. Germline V gene data show CDR1 as WNHNN and CDR2 as SYGVQD (reference sequence). This CDR3 is built from 12 residues. Vbeta (60) and Jbeta (13) primers were used in the PCR. The method was immunoSEQ multiplex PCR; TCRdb's version includes in-frame clones alone and lacks a portion of them. Seen here are approximately 180,000 clones, about four fifths observed once, and the top ten hold approximately 6.7%. This receptor was obtained from a man aged 30 to 45 in good health and CMV-seropositive. Sequences were obtained from PBMCs. The V call is TRBV10-1, the J call TRBJ1-1; a weak D match, TRBD1 (5 bases). The CDR3 loop is CASSDSTGKAFF. The CDR3 bases are TGCGCCAGCAGTGATTCAACAGGAAAAGCTTTCTTT.